The rows below give T cell receptor beta chains drawn from one sample of a study of cytomegalovirus exposure and HLA in healthy donors. Assay: immunoSEQ multiplex PCR; the TCRdb copy retains only in-frame clones and omits some. The repertoire holds roughly 140,000 clones, about 84% seen once, with around 2.5% in the top ten. Sequenced input: PBMCs. The source of these receptors is a young woman in good health and CMV-seropositive. Each CDR3 is given with its conserved first and last residue. The D gene is left open where the match is weak. Where a row states a size, it is once, few, many or the class of an expanded clone; other rows omit it.

>15|TRBV5-1|-|TRBJ2-1|TRBD1
CASSSAALGQAEQFF
TGCGCCAGCAGCTCTGCGGCCCTGGGACAGGCTGAGCAGTTCTTC
>13|TRBV13|-|TRBJ2-7|-
CASSPSTGIEQYF
TGTGCCAGCAGCCCTTCGACAGGCATCGAGCAGTACTTC
>14|TRBV30|-|TRBJ1-2|TRBD1
CAWSLYGTGFGYTF
TGTGCCTGGAGCCTTTACGGGACAGGGTTCGGCTACACCTTC
>15|TRBV5-1|-|TRBJ1-2|TRBD1
CASSPRTGGIYGYTF
TGCGCCAGCAGCCCAAGGACAGGGGGAATCTATGGCTACACCTTC
>13|TRBV2|-|TRBJ1-5|TRBD1
CASTRTGHQPQHF
TGTGCCAGCACGAGGACAGGGCATCAGCCCCAGCATTTT
>16|TRBV14|few|TRBJ1-1|-
CASSQDPGMLNTEAFF
TGTGCCAGCAGCCAAGACCCAGGGATGTTAAACACTGAAGCTTTCTTT
>16|TRBV7-2|once|TRBJ2-4|-
CASSLGQGLAKNIQYF
TGTGCCAGCAGCTTAGGCCAGGGACTAGCCAAAAACATTCAGTACTTC
>14|TRBV19|-|TRBJ2-1|-
CATRPPGIYNEQFF
TGTGCCACCCGGCCGCCGGGGATCTACAATGAGCAGTTCTTC
>18|TRBV11-1|-|TRBJ2-2|TRBD1
CASSLTEDRNPNTGELFF
TGTGCCAGCAGCTTGACCGAGGACAGGAACCCGAACACCGGGGAGCTGTTTTTT
>13|TRBV14|-|TRBJ1-1|-
CASSRQAPTEAFF
TGTGCCAGCAGCCGACAGGCCCCCACTGAAGCTTTCTTT
>14|TRBV28|-|TRBJ1-3|-
CASSFAGAGNTIYF
TGTGCCAGCAGTTTTGCAGGGGCTGGAAACACCATATATTTT
>15|TRBV7-6|-|TRBJ2-2|TRBD1
CASSSNTGVGGELFF
TGTGCCAGCAGCTCGAACACAGGGGTTGGCGGGGAGCTGTTTTTT
>14|TRBV6-1|-|TRBJ1-4|TRBD1
CASRRDSYTGELFF
TGTGCCAGCAGGAGGGACAGTTATACGGGGGAACTGTTTTTT
>13|TRBV27|-|TRBJ2-3|TRBD2
CASRWAGGDTQYF
TGTGCCAGCAGGTGGGCGGGGGGAGACACGCAGTATTTT
>15|TRBV27|few|TRBJ2-1|TRBD1
CASRGTGDSYNEQFF
TGTGCCAGCAGGGGAACAGGGGACTCCTACAATGAGCAGTTCTTC
>18|TRBV2|-|TRBJ2-2|TRBD1
CASSSTGAGGINTGELFF
TGTGCCAGCAGTTCGACAGGGGCCGGAGGGATCAACACCGGGGAGCTGTTTTTT